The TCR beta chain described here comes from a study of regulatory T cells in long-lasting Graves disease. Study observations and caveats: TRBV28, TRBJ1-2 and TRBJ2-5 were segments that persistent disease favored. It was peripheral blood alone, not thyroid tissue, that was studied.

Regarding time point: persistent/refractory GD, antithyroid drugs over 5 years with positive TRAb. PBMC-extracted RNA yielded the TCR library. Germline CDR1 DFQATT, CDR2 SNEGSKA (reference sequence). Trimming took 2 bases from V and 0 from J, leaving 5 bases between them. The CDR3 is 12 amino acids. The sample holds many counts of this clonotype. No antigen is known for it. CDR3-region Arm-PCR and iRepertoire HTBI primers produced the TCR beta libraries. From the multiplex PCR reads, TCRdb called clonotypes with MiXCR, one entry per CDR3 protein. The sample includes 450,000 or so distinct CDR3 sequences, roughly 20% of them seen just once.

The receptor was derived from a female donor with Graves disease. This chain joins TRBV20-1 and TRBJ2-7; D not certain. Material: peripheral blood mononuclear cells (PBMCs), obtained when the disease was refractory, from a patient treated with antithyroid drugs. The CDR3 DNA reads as TGCAGTGCTAGAACTCACTCCTACGAGCAGTACTTC. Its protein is CSARTHSYEQYF.